These 13 T cell receptor beta chains share one sample of origin, sequenced in a study of blood T cell repertoires in COVID-19. Some clones are missing from TCRdb's copy, which holds only in-frame ones; the method was immunoSEQ multiplex PCR. The table includes a few hundred thousand clones, approximately 90% detected once. Sequenced: peripheral blood. Every receptor here comes from a man aged 55 to 70 who had recovered from COVID-19.

The V gene is TRBV24-1, the J gene TRBJ2-3; 7 bases line up with TRBD2. Germline V gene data show CDR1 as KGHDR and CDR2 as SFDVKD. Unmatched junction bases numbered 11, after V lost 4 bases and J lost 5 bases. The CDR3 has 16 residues. CDR3 coding DNA: TGTGCCACCAGTGACTCAAGACTAGCTGATGTAGATACGCAGTATTTT. Translated, it gives CATSDSRLADVDTQYF.

The rearrangement joins TRBV6-5 to TRBJ2-7; D possibly corresponds to TRBD2 (5 bases). Looked up from germline, CDR1 is MNHEY and CDR2 is SVGAGI. The V end lost 11 bases, the J end lost 0 bases, and 17 bases lay between the germline ends. This CDR3 contains 14 residues. CDR3 amino acids: CASGLGLASYEQYF. For the CDR3, the DNA is TGTGCCTCCGGGTTAGGGCTAGCCTCCTACGAGCAGTACTTC.

The chain carries TRBV12-3 or TRBV12-4 and TRBJ2-6; D gene ambiguous. The CDR3 runs to 13 residues. V was pared by 5 bases and J by 2 bases, with 4 bases between. DNA for the CDR3: TGTGCCAGCAGTCCTGCTGGGGCCAACGTCCTGACTTTC. Residues: CASSPAGANVLTF.

The gene calls are TRBV7-9 and TRBJ1-5; 7 bases match TRBD1. CDR1 is SEHNR, CDR2 FQNEAQ, per germline (reference sequence). CDR3 length: 16 residues. The trim removed 1 base at V and 3 bases at J, leaving 6 bases unmatched. The CDR3 sequence: CASSLEGGGFNQPQHF. The DNA for the CDR3 is TGTGCCAGCAGCTTAGAAGGGGGCGGTTTCAATCAGCCCCAGCATTTT.

The V gene is TRBV9, the J gene TRBJ1-1; 9 nucleotides agree with TRBD1. Trimming took 3 bases from V and 8 from J; bases not matched to a gene: 8. The CDR3 is 14 residues long. Germline V gene data show CDR1 as SGDLS and CDR2 as YYNGEE. The CDR3 DNA is TGTGCCAGCAGCGAATGGGACAGGGATATCGAAGCTTTCTTT. The encoded protein is CASSEWDRDIEAFF.

This chain connects TRBV2 to TRBJ1-4; D may be TRBD1 (5 bases). The CDR3 is made up of 15 amino acids. The germline V gene has CDR1 SNHLY and CDR2 FYNNEI. Deletions cut 7 bases from V and 5 bases from J, with 17 bases between. CDR3 amino acids: CASNQKQGLNEKLFF. Written as DNA, the CDR3 is TGTGCCAGCAATCAGAAGCAGGGCCTGAATGAAAAACTGTTTTTT.

The chain is built from TRBV19 and TRBJ2-5, with D maybe TRBD1 (6 bases). V lost 5 bases and J 2 bases, leaving 15 bases between the germline ends. Germline values: CDR1 LNHDA, CDR2 SQIVND (reference sequence). CDR3 length: 15 amino acids. The CDR3 sequence is CASSDQKGEQETQYF. CDR3 DNA sequence: TGTGCCAGTAGTGATCAAAAGGGGGAACAAGAGACCCAGTACTTC.

In nucleotides, the CDR3 is TGTGCCAGTAGTTCCCAGCGGGGGGTCGGAGAGACCCAGTACTTC. Its protein product is CASSSQRGVGETQYF. The V and J genes are TRBV19 and TRBJ2-5; 9 bases map to TRBD2. The CDR3 is 15 amino acids. Trimming took 5 bases from V and 4 from J; bases not matched to a gene: 8. CDR1 is LNHDA and CDR2 is SQIVND in the germline V gene (reference sequence).

V is TRBV5-1 and J is TRBJ1-6; TRBD1 is a possible D gene (6 bases). The germline V and J ends were trimmed by 4 bases and 14 bases, with 19 bases remaining between them. The germline CDR1 and CDR2 sequences are SGHRS and YFSETQ. The CDR3 is made up of 14 amino acids. The DNA of the CDR3 is TGCGCCAGCAGCCCCCCGAACAGGGATTCGGCCCTCCACTTT. Translating gives CASSPPNRDSALHF.

In DNA form, the CDR3 reads TGTGCCACCAGCAGAGAGACCGGGGGAGCTTACAATGAGCAGTTCTTC. Its translation: CATSRETGGAYNEQFF. The chain has TRBV15 and TRBJ2-1, with D possibly being TRBD2 (6 bases). The CDR3 covers 16 residues. Per germline, CDR1 LNHNV and CDR2 YYDKDF (reference sequence). Trimming removed 0 bases at V and 4 bases at J, with 13 bases between. The full variable domain, in which reference TRBV15 and TRBJ2-1 provide the parts outside the CDR3, is DAMVIQNPRYQVTQFGKPVTLSCSQTLNHNVMYWYQQKSSQAPKLLFHYYDKDFNNEADTPDNFQSRRPNTSFCFLDIRSPGLGDTAMYLCATSRETGGAYNEQFFGPGTRLTVL.

The V gene is TRBV7-2, the J gene TRBJ1-2, with 7 bases matching TRBD1. Germline V gives CDR1 SGHTA, CDR2 FQGNSA. The CDR3 runs to 14 residues. J was trimmed by 7 bases and V by 5 bases; bases with no gene match: 10. The CDR3 bases are TGTGCCAGCAGCATCGACGACAGGGTTGTTGGCTACACCTTC. This encodes CASSIDDRVVGYTF.

The chain employs TRBV3-1 (or the pseudogene TRBV3-2) and TRBJ1-2, with D unresolved. Trimming removed 1 base from V and 4 bases from J, with 10 bases in between. Germline CDR1 LGHDT, CDR2 YNNKEL (reference sequence). This CDR3 region has 14 residues. CDR3: CASSQGAGSYGYTF. Here the CDR3 DNA reads TGTGCCAGCAGCCAAGGGGCAGGTAGCTATGGCTACACCTTC.

This clone was found once. The chain is built from TRBV2 and TRBJ2-4, with D hard to call. Deletions cut 5 bases from V and 14 bases from J, with 16 bases between. Germline V gene sequence: CDR1 SNHLY, CDR2 FYNNEI. This CDR3 region has 12 residues. The CDR3 sequence is CASSPGSNVEYF. Written as DNA, the CDR3 is TGTGCCAGCAGTCCCGGGTCAAACGTTGAGTACTTC.